The 29 T cell receptor beta chains below all came from one sample that was sequenced in a study of T-cell memory formation after mild COVID-19. TCRdb passed the 5' RACE reads through MiXCR, listing each CDR3 protein once. The repertoire holds roughly 250,000 distinct CDR3 sequences, less than 20% seen once, with around 3.4% in the top ten. The specimen was PBMCs or a T cell subset sorted from them (not recorded which). These receptor sequences come from a man between 18 and 29 years old who had mild COVID-19 (a few samples of this study predate the infection). Cell type and time point are not known.

This clonotype was detected only a few times. The J gene is TRBJ2-7, the V gene TRBV7-2; maybe TRBD1 (6 bases). Per germline, CDR1 SGHTA and CDR2 FQGNSA. CDR3 size: 15 residues. V gave up 1 base and J gave up 4 bases, with 14 bases separating them. CDR3 nucleotide sequence: TGTGCCAGCAGCTTAGGTGCTCTGGGGGCATACGAGCAGTACGTC. Its protein is CASSLGALGAYEQYV.

The chain is built from TRBV7-2 and TRBJ1-5, with TRBD1 matching over 7 bases. CDR1 SGHTA and CDR2 FQGNSA come from the germline V gene. The CDR3 is made up of 13 amino acids. With 5 bases clipped from V and 2 bases from J, the junction kept 0 bases outside the gene matches. The DNA of the CDR3 is TGTGCCAGCAGCACAGGGGGCAATCAGCCCCAGCATTTT. This translates into CASSTGGNQPQHF.

The table lists this clonotype with a few counts. This chain joins TRBV12-5 and TRBJ2-3; no definite D call. CDR3 length: 13 residues. Germline lookup yields CDR1 LGHNT and CDR2 FRNRAP. Trimming took 7 bases from V and 3 from J, leaving 11 bases between them. The CDR3 is CASAPRPTDTQYF. In nucleotides, the CDR3 is TGTGCTAGTGCACCCCGGCCTACAGATACGCAGTATTTT.

The CDR3 protein is CSAILGPRGQPQHF. The CDR3 coding sequence is TGCAGTGCCATTCTAGGGCCCCGAGGTCAGCCCCAGCATTTT. J is TRBJ1-5 and V is TRBV20-1; D remains unclear. Germline values: CDR1 DFQATT, CDR2 SNEGSKA (reference sequence). The V end was cut by 6 bases, the J end by 6 bases, with 18 bases between. The CDR3 covers 14 residues.

This clonotype occurred many times. V is TRBV18 and J is TRBJ2-1; D ambiguous. This CDR3 has 15 amino acids. CDR1 is KGHSH and CDR2 is LQKENI in the germline V gene. Trimming took off 3 bases at V and 0 bases at J, with 9 bases between the two ends. DNA for the CDR3: TGTGCCAGCTCACCCGATCATTCCTCCTACAATGAGCAGTTCTTC. Encoded protein: CASSPDHSSYNEQFF.

The chain couples TRBV20-1 to TRBJ1-2, with D uncertain. Per the germline V gene, CDR1 is DFQATT and CDR2 is SNEGSKA (reference sequence). V was clipped by 5 bases and J by 4 bases, with 14 bases between them. The CDR3 runs to 13 residues. Here the CDR3 reads CSAVRDDGYGYTF. The CDR3 DNA reads as TGCAGTGCTGTAAGGGATGATGGCTATGGCTACACCTTC.

V and J are TRBV6-2 or TRBV6-3 and TRBJ2-5; no firm D call. The germline CDR1 and CDR2 sequences are MNHEY and SVGEGT. The V end was cut by 7 bases, the J end by 5 bases, with 2 bases between. CDR3 length: 9 residues. The CDR3 DNA reads as TGTGCCAGCACGGAGACCCAGTACTTC. This encodes CASTETQYF.

This clonotype was picked up a small number of times. The chain is built from TRBV15 and TRBJ2-1; D is undetermined. CDR3 length equals 15 residues. The germline V and J ends were trimmed by 0 bases and 6 bases, with 12 bases remaining between them. Germline V gene sequence: CDR1 LNHNV, CDR2 YYDKDF (reference sequence). CDR3 amino acids: CATSRDPLGGNEQFF. Here the CDR3 DNA reads TGTGCCACCAGCAGAGACCCACTCGGCGGCAATGAGCAGTTCTTC.

The rearrangement joins TRBV7-2 to TRBJ2-1; D is perhaps TRBD2 (6 bases). CDR1 SGHTA and CDR2 FQGNSA come from the germline V gene. The CDR3 is 15 residues long. The ends were cut back, 5 bases at V and 10 bases at J, with 21 bases in the middle. The CDR3, as DNA: TGTGCCAGCAGCCGGGGACTCACAGTCCCATGGGAGCAGTTCTTC. This sequence encodes CASSRGLTVPWEQFF.

This clonotype is medium-sized in the sample. V usage is TRBV6-2 or TRBV6-3 and J usage is TRBJ2-7, with D uncertain. The CDR3 has 12 residues. Germline values: CDR1 MNHEY, CDR2 SVGEGT. Trimming took 6 bases from V and 4 from J, leaving 10 bases between them. CDR3 nucleotide sequence: TGTGCCAGCAGCAGAGCGAGTTACGAGCAGTACGTC. It codes for CASSRASYEQYV.

The rearrangement joins TRBV7-2 to TRBJ2-7; the D is unclear. The CDR3 extends over 13 amino acids. The V end lost 5 bases, the J end lost 1 base, and 9 bases lay between the germline ends. The germline V gene encodes CDR1 SGHTA and CDR2 FQGNSA. The CDR3 is CASSQLWSYEQYF. DNA for the CDR3: TGTGCCAGCAGCCAACTCTGGTCCTACGAGCAGTACTTC.

This chain links TRBV21-1 with TRBJ1-2; the listed D gene, TRBD1, was not tested against the DNA. TRBV21-1 is classified as a pseudogene. The CDR3 runs to 12 residues. DNA of the CDR3: TGTGCCGCCCGCGGGGGCAGCTATGGCTACACCTTC. Translated: CAARGGSYGYTF.

The gene calls are TRBV6-5 and TRBJ2-3; no clear D gene. With 5 bases removed from V and 6 bases from J, the gap between germline ends came to 18 bases. Per germline, CDR1 MNHEY and CDR2 SVGAGI. This CDR3 has 15 residues. This chain's CDR3 is CASSRGRVGMDTQYF. The CDR3 DNA reads TGTGCCAGCAGTCGCGGAAGGGTGGGGATGGATACGCAGTATTTT.

The genes are TRBV3-1 and TRBJ2-3; 7 bases map to TRBD2. There are 16 residues in the CDR3. Germline V gives CDR1 LGHDT, CDR2 YNNKEL (reference sequence). After removal of 2 bases from V and 1 base from J, the junction contained 6 bases not matched to a gene. This chain's CDR3 is CASSQLERDRTDTQYF. The CDR3 DNA is TGTGCCAGCAGCCAACTAGAGCGGGACCGCACAGATACGCAGTATTTT.

This clonotype was recorded many times. V is TRBV7-2 and J is TRBJ2-3, with D uncertain. The V end was cut by 4 bases, the J end by 2 bases, with 16 bases between. CDR3 size: 16 residues. In germline, CDR1 is SGHTA, CDR2 FQGNSA. The CDR3 DNA reads TGTGCCAGCAGCTCAAGTGGTGGGTTTGTCACAGATACGCAGTATTTT. It codes for CASSSSGGFVTDTQYF.

This clonotype has only a few counts. The V and J genes are TRBV5-1 and TRBJ1-1, with 10 bases lining up with TRBD1. J gave up 3 bases and V 4 bases, and 6 bases lay outside the gene matches. This CDR3 is 15 amino acids long. In germline, CDR1 is SGHRS, CDR2 YFSETQ. The CDR3 spells CASSSTGTGDTEAFF. CDR3 coding DNA: TGCGCCAGCAGCAGCACCGGGACAGGGGACACTGAAGCTTTCTTT.

This clonotype was recorded once. This chain joins TRBV19 and TRBJ1-1, with a possible D match to TRBD1 (5 bases). The CDR3 extends over 14 amino acids. Trimming pared 4 bases from V and 3 bases from J, leaving 12 bases between. CDR1 and CDR2 (germline): LNHDA, SQIVND (reference sequence). The CDR3 DNA reads TGTGCCAGTAGTACCCTGAAGGGGTACACTGAAGCTTTCTTT. This encodes CASSTLKGYTEAFF.

The CDR3 here is CSARDPAGGRDTQYF. The CDR3 nucleotides read TGCAGTGCTAGAGATCCAGCGGGGGGACGGGATACGCAGTATTTT. This chain links TRBV20-1 with TRBJ2-3; 9 nucleotides match TRBD2. There are 15 residues in the CDR3. V gave up 0 bases and J gave up 6 bases; unmatched junction bases: 7. The germline CDR1 and CDR2 sequences are DFQATT and SNEGSKA (reference sequence).

This clonotype was counted a few times. CDR3 in amino acids: CASSSRAGAFYEQYV. The CDR3 DNA reads as TGTGCCAGTAGCAGCAGGGCAGGGGCGTTCTACGAGCAGTACGTC. This chain joins TRBV6-5 and TRBJ2-7, with TRBD1 as a possible D gene (6 bases). From germline, CDR1 is MNHEY and CDR2 SVGAGI. With 9 bases removed from V and 3 bases from J, the gap between germline ends came to 21 bases. The CDR3 runs 15 residues.

The rearrangement uses TRBV9 and TRBJ1-6; 7 nucleotides align to TRBD1. This CDR3 region has 14 residues. V trimming: 7 bases; J trimming: 7 bases; junction bases outside the gene matches: 8. Looked up from germline, CDR1 is SGDLS and CDR2 is YYNGEE. The CDR3 loop is CASGKPGQNSPLHF. CDR3 in DNA: TGTGCCAGCGGAAAACCGGGACAGAATTCACCCCTCCACTTT. Supplemented by reference TRBV9 and TRBJ1-6, the full variable domain reads DSGVTQTPKHLITATGQRVTLRCSPRSGDLSVYWYQQSLDQGLQFLIQYYNGEERAKGNILERFSAQQFPDLHSELNLSSLELGDSALYFCASGKPGQNSPLHFGNGTRLTVT.

In its sample, this clonotype was seen many times. CDR3 in amino acids: CASSRGDQETQYF. CDR3 nucleotides: TGTGCCAGCAGCCGGGGGGATCAAGAGACCCAGTACTTC. This chain connects TRBV3-1 to TRBJ2-5; D may be TRBD2 (6 bases). Germline V lookup: CDR1 LGHDT, CDR2 YNNKEL (reference sequence). CDR3 length: 13 residues. Between the trimmed V and J ends, which lost 4 bases and 2 bases, there was a span of 8 bases.

V usage is TRBV12-3 or TRBV12-4 and J usage is TRBJ2-3; D unclear. The ends were cut back, 11 bases at V and 4 bases at J, with 16 bases in the middle. This CDR3 region has 13 residues. The CDR3 DNA sequence: TGTGCCGGGTCTAGAAGTGGCCCAGATACGCAGTATTTT. This sequence encodes CAGSRSGPDTQYF.

In this sample, this clonotype turned up a few times. The rearrangement links TRBV5-1 to TRBJ2-3; 12 nucleotides line up with TRBD2. Germline assignment: CDR1 SGHRS and CDR2 YFSETQ. This CDR3 region has 18 residues. Germline trimming cut 1 base from V and 2 bases from J; bases unmatched to any gene: 8. The CDR3 nucleotides are TGCGCCAGCAGCTTGTATGGTCTAGCGGGGGGGCTCACAGATACGCAGTATTTT. Translated, it gives CASSLYGLAGGLTDTQYF.

This clonotype has a handful of counts. The chain couples TRBV29-1 to TRBJ2-7; D remains unclear. From germline, CDR1 is SQVTM and CDR2 ANQGSEA. V was cut by 4 bases and J by 7 bases, with 17 bases left in between. CDR3 size: 13 residues. CDR3 DNA sequence: TGCAGCGTTGCTAAGAACCCTCTAGAGGAGCAGTACTTC. It codes for CSVAKNPLEEQYF.

This clonotype was observed a handful of times. This rearrangement joins TRBV5-6 to TRBJ1-4; TRBD1 matches 8 bases. Germline trimming cut 4 bases from V and 8 bases from J; bases unmatched to any gene: 4. This CDR3 is built from 13 residues. Per germline, CDR1 SGHDT and CDR2 YYEEEE. The CDR3 sequence is CASSRDRLEKLFF. CDR3 coding DNA: TGTGCCAGCAGCCGGGACAGGCTCGAAAAACTGTTTTTT.

The chain's CDR3 is CASTSWPGSSSGNTIYF. The CDR3 nucleotides are TGTGCCAGCACCTCCTGGCCCGGGAGCTCCTCTGGAAACACCATATATTTT. The rearrangement uses TRBV7-9 and TRBJ1-3; no clear D. Germline V CDR1 and CDR2: SEHNR, FQNEAQ (reference sequence). Trimming removed 7 bases at V and 0 bases at J, with 19 bases between. The CDR3 length is 17 residues.

This chain links TRBV15 with TRBJ1-3; no firm D call. Germline V gives CDR1 LNHNV, CDR2 YYDKDF (reference sequence). V shed 0 bases and J shed 3 bases, with 9 bases lying between them. The CDR3 has 15 residues. CDR3 sequence: CATSRDQVHGNTIYF. Here the CDR3 DNA reads TGTGCCACCAGCAGAGATCAGGTCCATGGAAACACCATATATTTT.

J is TRBJ2-1 and V is TRBV20-1; D is tentatively TRBD1 or TRBD2 (5 bases each). This CDR3 has 13 residues. Germline loops: CDR1 DFQATT, CDR2 SNEGSKA (reference sequence). Trimming pared 2 bases from V and 8 bases from J, leaving 13 bases between. The CDR3 here is CSARQGMGDEQFF. The CDR3 DNA sequence: TGCAGTGCTAGACAGGGCATGGGGGATGAGCAGTTCTTC.

This clonotype was recorded a few times. J is TRBJ1-2 and V is TRBV6-5; D call uncertain. CDR1 is MNHEY and CDR2 is SVGAGI in the germline V gene. The CDR3 extends over 12 amino acids. The ends were cut back, 5 bases at V and 8 bases at J, with 12 bases in the middle. CDR3 loop: CASSQDRRGYTF. The CDR3 DNA is TGTGCCAGCAGTCAGGACCGGCGGGGCTACACCTTC.